The 12 T cell receptor beta chains below come from one sample, sequenced in a study of molecular identifiers for immune sequencing clone quantification. TCRdb fed the PCR reads into MiXCR, producing one record per CDR3 protein. Of about 640,000 distinct CDR3 sequences in the sample, approximately 20% are singletons; the top ten hold under 0.95%. The sample taken for sequencing was naive CD8+ T cells from blood, with Jurkat cell RNA spiked in. Subset described: FACS-sorted CD8+CD4-CCR7+CD45RA+ naive T cells. Receptors were obtained from a human donor in good health. Some libraries in this study had Jurkat cell RNA spiked in.

This clonotype was seen a few times. The chain couples TRBV27 to TRBJ2-5; the D is unclear. The V and J ends lost 2 bases and 4 bases respectively, with 8 bases between them. From germline, CDR1 is MNHEY and CDR2 SMNVEV (reference sequence). This CDR3 comprises 13 residues. Written as DNA, the CDR3 is TGTGCCAGCAGTTTAAGCCGTAGAGAGACCCAGTACTTC. Translation: CASSLSRRETQYF.

This clonotype showed up just a few times. The V and J genes are TRBV5-3 and TRBJ2-1, with 8 nucleotides matching TRBD1. TRBV5-3 is flagged as an ORF with uncertain function. The CDR3 runs to 17 residues. V lost 8 bases and J lost 1; bases outside the gene matches: 14. Here the CDR3 DNA reads TGTGCCAGCAGCATACATTGGACAGGGACTTCCTACAATGAGCAGTTCTTC. It yields the protein CASSIHWTGTSYNEQFF.

This clonotype has at least ten counts. Here the CDR3 reads CASSPGISIGEQYF. CDR3 nucleotide sequence: TGTGCCAGCAGTCCGGGAATCTCAATCGGAGAGCAGTACTTC. The chain employs TRBV6-5 and TRBJ2-7; D perhaps matches TRBD2 (5 bases). Trimming cost V 5 bases and J 7 bases, with 18 bases left between them. CDR1 and CDR2 (germline): MNHEY, SVGAGI. The CDR3 length is 14 residues.

A word on this clonotype: With a much larger clone just one base away, this may be a read error. The chain uses TRBV4-3 and TRBJ1-6, with a weak D call TRBD1 (5 bases). The CDR3 covers 12 residues. Germline V lookup: CDR1 LGHNA, CDR2 YSLEER. The DNA for the CDR3 is TGCGCCAGCGGCCAAATCGGGGCCCCCCTCCACTTT. This sequence encodes CASGQIGAPLHF.

This clonotype was detected many times. This rearrangement joins TRBV27 to TRBJ2-7, with TRBD2 matching 11 bases. J was trimmed by 7 bases and V by 3 bases; bases with no gene match: 17. CDR1 is MNHEY, CDR2 SMNVEV, per germline (reference sequence). This CDR3 region has 18 residues. The CDR3: CASSFTTSGTPPVWEQYF. The DNA of the CDR3 is TGTGCCAGCAGTTTTACGACTAGCGGGACCCCCCCAGTTTGGGAGCAGTACTTC.

V gene TRBV5-3 combines with J gene TRBJ1-4; 9 bases map to TRBD1. TRBV5-3 is noted as an ORF with a role that remains uncertain. The CDR3 runs 17 residues. The trim removed 8 bases at V and 3 bases at J, leaving 14 bases unmatched. As DNA, the CDR3 is TGTGCCAGCAGCCCGAAGGACAGGGGCGAAGCTAATGAAAAACTGTTTTTT. Translation: CASSPKDRGEANEKLFF.

This clonotype was seen a handful of times. The chain is built from TRBV5-6 and TRBJ1-2; D possibly corresponds to TRBD1 (5 bases). The V and J ends lost 4 bases and 4 bases respectively, with 23 bases between them. The CDR3 runs 17 residues. Germline CDR1 and CDR2: SGHDT and YYEEEE. CDR3 in amino acids: CASSRKGATDRSYGYTF. CDR3 DNA sequence: TGTGCCAGCAGCCGAAAAGGAGCTACAGACAGATCCTATGGCTACACCTTC.

This chain uses TRBV4-1 with TRBJ2-3, with D possibly matching TRBD2 (6 bases). CDR1 MGHRA and CDR2 YSYEKL come from the germline V gene. V was pared by 1 base and J by 3 bases, with 11 bases between. The CDR3 is 15 amino acids. CDR3 in DNA: TGCGCCAGCAGCCAAGTACTGGGGGGTACAGATACGCAGTATTTT. Translated, it gives CASSQVLGGTDTQYF.

Worth noting for this clonotype: Being one base from a much bigger clone, this may be a read error. The chain uses TRBV28 and TRBJ2-1; D ambiguous. This CDR3 is 16 amino acids long. CDR1 and CDR2 from the germline V gene are MDHEN and SYDVKM. V was trimmed by 5 bases and J by 4 bases, leaving 18 bases between them. CDR3 coding DNA: TGTGCCAGCAGTGCTGCCGCTAGAGTAATGTACAATGAGCAGTTCTTC. It codes for CASSAAARVMYNEQFF.

This clonotype was seen a few times. This chain connects TRBV14 to TRBJ2-3; 12 nucleotides line up with TRBD2. Per germline, CDR1 SGHDN and CDR2 FVKESK. This CDR3 spans 21 amino acids. V shed 3 bases and J 2 bases; nucleotides not matched to a gene: 18. The CDR3 protein is CASSHVIRMTSGSGYTDTQYF. In nucleotides, the CDR3 is TGTGCCAGCAGCCACGTCATCCGGATGACTAGCGGGAGCGGATACACAGATACGCAGTATTTT.

This clonotype has a count of ten or more. V and J are TRBV9 and TRBJ1-1; 7 bases are a match to TRBD1. The V gene end was trimmed by 0 bases and the J gene end by 7 bases; junction bases not matched to a gene: 6. CDR1 and CDR2 (germline): SGDLS, YYNGEE. The CDR3 runs to 14 residues. The CDR3 DNA follows: TGTGCCAGCAGCGTAGGTGGCCGGGACAGTGAAGCTTTCTTT. It encodes CASSVGGRDSEAFF.

This clonotype was seen repeatedly, ten times or more. This chain joins TRBV28 and TRBJ2-7; no clear D gene. The CDR3 covers 14 residues. Germline values: CDR1 MDHEN, CDR2 SYDVKM. The V gene lost 6 bases and the J gene lost 5 bases, with 17 bases spanning the gap. Here the CDR3 DNA reads TGTGCCAGCAGCCCTCTCTTAGAGTCGAACGAGCAGTACTTC. Translation gives CASSPLLESNEQYF.